This paragraph covers one T cell receptor (beta chain) sequence. The antigen is unknown. Assay: immunoSEQ multiplex PCR; the TCRdb copy retains only in-frame clones and omits some. The sample has tens of thousands of clones, roughly 95% seen once. CDR3 size: 14 residues. Trimming removed 4 bases at V and 4 bases at J, with 12 bases between. CDR1 is MGHRA, CDR2 YSYEKL, per germline. This specimen belongs to a study of graft-versus-host responses after intestinal transplantation. Background on the study: Recipients were all induced with anti-thymocyte globulin, then given tacrolimus and steroids for approximately three years.

Overall study results and limits: Among circulating GvH clones, peak levels were associated with early post-transplant declines in HvG clones. Detection of GvH clones occurred in recipient marrow, and some had their first appearance in ileum or blood. Some patients had graft-donor T cell macrochimerism. In their allografts, the ratios of graft-versus-host to host-versus-graft T cell clones were high.

The TCR originated in a human donor who was the organ donor for an intestinal transplant. The material was unstimulated CD8+ T cells sorted from spleen or lymph node cells, obtained before transplant. The gene calls are TRBV4-1 and TRBJ2-3; tentative D call: TRBD2 (7 bases). The CDR3 DNA follows: TGCGCCAGCAGCCGAGGGGGGGCTGCAGATACGCAGTATTTT. It specifies CASSRGGAADTQYF.